The 2 T cell receptor beta chains given below trace back to one sample, sequenced in a study of CD8 T cells in Susac syndrome. Reverse transcription used about 0.45 to 1 ug RNA and random hexamers. TCRdb ran MiXCR on the immunoSEQ multiplex PCR reads and lists one entry per CDR3 protein. The table includes about 200,000 distinct CDR3 sequences, approximately 93% detected once. The sample comprised CD4+ T cells from PBMCs. These receptors all come from a human donor in good health.

The chain carries TRBV6-5 and TRBJ2-7; 9 bases are a match to TRBD1. With V trimmed by 8 bases and J by 1 base, 6 bases remained unmatched. Germline lookup yields CDR1 MNHEY and CDR2 SVGAGI. This CDR3 has 14 amino acids. CDR3 protein: CASWRTGVSYEQYF. In nucleotides, the CDR3 is TGTGCCAGCTGGAGGACAGGGGTATCCTACGAGCAGTACTTC.

The chain is built from TRBV20-1 and TRBJ1-5; the match to TRBD1 covers 7 bases. Germline-derived CDR1 and CDR2 are DFQATT and SNEGSKA (reference sequence). The CDR3 has 14 residues. V gave up 3 bases and J gave up 4 bases; unmatched junction bases: 6. This chain's CDR3 is CSASDRVKNQPQHF. DNA for the CDR3: TGCAGTGCTAGCGACAGGGTTAAGAATCAGCCCCAGCATTTT.